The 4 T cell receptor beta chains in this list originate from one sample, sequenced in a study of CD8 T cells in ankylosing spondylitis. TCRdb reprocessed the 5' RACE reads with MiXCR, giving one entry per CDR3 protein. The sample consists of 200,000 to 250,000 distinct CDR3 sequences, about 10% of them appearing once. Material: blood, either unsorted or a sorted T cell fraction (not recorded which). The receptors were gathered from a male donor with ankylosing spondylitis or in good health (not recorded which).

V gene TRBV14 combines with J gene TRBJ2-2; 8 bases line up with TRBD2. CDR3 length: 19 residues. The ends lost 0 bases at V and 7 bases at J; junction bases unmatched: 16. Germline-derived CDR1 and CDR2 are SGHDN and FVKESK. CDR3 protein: CASSQDVRRGGRRIGELFF. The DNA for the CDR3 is TGTGCCAGCAGCCAAGACGTCCGTCGGGGGGGGCGCCGGATCGGGGAGCTGTTTTTT.

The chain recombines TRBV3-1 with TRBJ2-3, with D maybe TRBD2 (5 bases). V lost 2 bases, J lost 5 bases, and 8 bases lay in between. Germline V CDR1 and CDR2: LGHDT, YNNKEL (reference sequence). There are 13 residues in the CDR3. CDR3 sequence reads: CASSQWGEDTQYF. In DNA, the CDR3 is TGTGCCAGCAGCCAATGGGGAGAAGATACGCAGTATTTT.

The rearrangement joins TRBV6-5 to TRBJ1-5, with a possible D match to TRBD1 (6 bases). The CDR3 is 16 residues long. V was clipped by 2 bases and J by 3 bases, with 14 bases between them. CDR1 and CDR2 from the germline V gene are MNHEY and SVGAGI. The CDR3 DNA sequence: TGTGCCAGCAGTTACCCGGTTAGGGGGTTCAATCAGCCCCAGCATTTT. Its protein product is CASSYPVRGFNQPQHF.

CDR3 amino acids: CASTNPAGGVQNIQYF. The CDR3 DNA is TGTGCCAGCACCAACCCAGCGGGGGGAGTGCAAAACATTCAGTACTTC. The rearrangement joins TRBV2 to TRBJ2-4; 9 bases map to TRBD2. The CDR3 runs 16 residues. In germline, CDR1 is SNHLY, CDR2 FYNNEI. V shed 7 bases and J 5 bases; nucleotides not matched to a gene: 12.